These 20 T cell receptor beta chains were sequenced from one sample in a study of lymphopenia after photon versus proton radiotherapy. The data were produced by immunoSEQ multiplex PCR, yet TCRdb's version contains in-frame clones alone and is incomplete. This table holds about 160,000 clones, roughly nine tenths found once. The sequencing here drew on peripheral blood, taken from a patient treated with photon-based radiotherapy. The receptors originated from a man in his forties or fifties with gastric cancer.

The rearrangement links TRBV7-9 to TRBJ1-5; 7 bases are shared with TRBD1. J lost 3 bases, V lost 1 base, and 3 bases had no gene match. Germline V gene data show CDR1 as SEHNR and CDR2 as FQNEAQ (reference sequence). The CDR3 covers 15 residues. The CDR3 loop reads CASSLGTGHNQPQHF. The CDR3 DNA reads as TGTGCCAGCAGCTTAGGGACAGGACACAATCAGCCCCAGCATTTT.

The rearrangement joins TRBV27 to TRBJ2-3; possibly TRBD2 for D (7 bases). Trimming pared 3 bases from V and 0 bases from J, leaving 13 bases between. This CDR3 spans 16 amino acids. Germline CDR1 and CDR2: MNHEY and SMNVEV (reference sequence). The CDR3 here is CASSFGRGTSTDTQYF. Here the CDR3 DNA reads TGTGCCAGCAGTTTTGGGAGGGGGACTAGCACAGATACGCAGTATTTT.

This chain connects TRBV28 to TRBJ2-7, with 9 bases matching TRBD1. V trimming: 4 bases; J trimming: 2 bases; junction bases outside the gene matches: 3. The germline CDR1 and CDR2 sequences are MDHEN and SYDVKM. The CDR3 has 14 residues. This CDR3 is CASSSGTGPYEQYF. The CDR3 nucleotides are TGTGCCAGCAGTTCAGGGACAGGGCCCTACGAGCAGTACTTC.

The chain recombines TRBV7-2 with TRBJ2-3; D gene unclear. The CDR3 extends over 13 amino acids. Germline V gene data show CDR1 as SGHTA and CDR2 as FQGNSA. The V end lost 5 bases, the J end lost 7 bases, and 13 bases lay between the germline ends. This CDR3 reads CASSPVGINTQYF. For the CDR3, the DNA is TGTGCCAGCAGCCCAGTGGGGATCAATACGCAGTATTTT.

The rearrangement uses TRBV6-5 and TRBJ2-1, with D hard to call. V was pared by 6 bases and J by 10 bases, with 22 bases between. The CDR3 has 15 amino acids. Germline loops: CDR1 MNHEY, CDR2 SVGAGI. The CDR3 DNA follows: TGTGCCAGCAGCCCCTTGGGCAGCCAAGGGAAGGAGCAGTTCTTC. Residues: CASSPLGSQGKEQFF.

V and J are TRBV19 and TRBJ2-4; TRBD2 aligns across 7 bases. Germline V gene data show CDR1 as LNHDA and CDR2 as SQIVND (reference sequence). The V gene end was trimmed by 6 bases and the J gene end by 2 bases; junction bases not matched to a gene: 4. The CDR3 has 14 amino acids. CDR3 nucleotides: TGTGCCAGTAGACGAGCGGGAACCAAAAACATTCAGTACTTC. It is translated as CASRRAGTKNIQYF.

V usage is TRBV7-9 and J usage is TRBJ2-1, with 13 bases lining up with TRBD2. The CDR3 is made up of 14 amino acids. V lost 5 bases to trimming and J lost 7 bases; unmatched junction nucleotides: 2. Germline V lookup: CDR1 SEHNR, CDR2 FQNEAQ (reference sequence). CDR3 bases: TGTGCCAGCAGCCGGACTAGCGGGAGAAATGAGCAGTTCTTC. This translates into CASSRTSGRNEQFF.

J is TRBJ1-5 and V is TRBV25-1; no firm D call. Germline V lookup: CDR1 MGHDK, CDR2 SYGVNS. Trimming removed 1 base at V and 3 bases at J, with 7 bases between. The CDR3 is 14 residues long. CDR3 in amino acids: CASSELGDNQPQHF. Here the CDR3 DNA reads TGTGCCAGCAGTGAATTAGGAGACAATCAGCCCCAGCATTTT.

The chain links TRBV30 to TRBJ1-1, with 7 bases that match TRBD1. V dropped 3 bases and J dropped 4; count of bases not matched to a gene: 5. This CDR3 has 13 residues. From germline, CDR1 is GTSNPN and CDR2 SVGIG (reference sequence). The CDR3 loop is CAWSAGGGTEAFF. The CDR3 nucleotides read TGTGCCTGGAGCGCAGGGGGGGGCACTGAAGCTTTCTTT.

This chain joins TRBV5-5 and TRBJ2-3, with D hard to call. Germline V gives CDR1 SGHKS, CDR2 YYEKEE (reference sequence). Between the trimmed V and J ends, which lost 2 bases and 4 bases, there was a span of 8 bases. The CDR3 is 13 residues long. The CDR3 region is CASSFSGSDTQYF. The DNA for the CDR3 is TGTGCCAGCAGCTTCTCTGGGTCAGATACGCAGTATTTT.

V is TRBV5-1 and J is TRBJ2-3; the D gene is possibly TRBD1 (6 bases). V shed 4 bases and J shed 0 bases, with 12 bases lying between them. This CDR3 has 15 amino acids. Germline V CDR1 and CDR2: SGHRS, YFSETQ. The CDR3: CASSPRQASTDTQYF. In nucleotides, the CDR3 is TGCGCCAGCAGCCCCCGACAGGCTAGCACAGATACGCAGTATTTT.

The chain links TRBV4-1 to TRBJ2-7; D is undetermined. CDR3 length: 13 amino acids. CDR1 and CDR2 from the germline V gene are MGHRA and YSYEKL. The germline V and J ends were trimmed by 4 bases and 7 bases, with 14 bases remaining between them. CDR3 protein: CASSLLPWEEQYF. In DNA, the CDR3 is TGCGCCAGCAGCCTTTTGCCCTGGGAAGAGCAGTACTTC.

J is TRBJ2-2 and V is TRBV19, with 9 nucleotides matching TRBD1. Germline CDR1 reads LNHDA; CDR2 reads SQIVND (reference sequence). The CDR3 sequence is 15 residues long. Trimming cost V 6 bases and J 1 base; bases outside gene matches: 3. CDR3 residues: CASRPGQGNTGELFF. As DNA, the CDR3 is TGTGCCAGTAGGCCGGGACAGGGGAACACCGGGGAGCTGTTTTTT.

The rearrangement links TRBV6-5 to TRBJ2-1; D not certain. Germline CDR1 is MNHEY and CDR2 is SVGAGI. CDR3 size: 13 residues. The V end was cut by 2 bases, the J end by 9 bases, with 11 bases between. The CDR3 is CASSYGVAVEQFF. The CDR3 bases are TGTGCCAGCAGTTACGGGGTGGCTGTTGAGCAGTTCTTC.

The CDR3 spells CASSNEGTEAFF. The CDR3 DNA is TGTGCCAGTAGTAATGAGGGCACTGAAGCTTTCTTT. This chain joins TRBV19 and TRBJ1-1; D remains ambiguous. Germline values: CDR1 LNHDA, CDR2 SQIVND (reference sequence). The CDR3 is 12 residues long. Trimming stripped 4 bases from V and 4 bases from J, with 7 bases between.

This chain links TRBV29-1 with TRBJ1-3, with D perhaps matching TRBD1 (6 bases). From germline, CDR1 is SQVTM and CDR2 ANQGSEA. Deletions cut 3 bases from V and 3 bases from J, with 12 bases between. The CDR3 contains 14 residues. CDR3 coding DNA: TGCAGCGTTGACCCAACAGGGCTTGGAAACACCATATATTTT. Translation gives CSVDPTGLGNTIYF.

The J gene is TRBJ2-2, the V gene TRBV4-1; D call uncertain. CDR1 MGHRA and CDR2 YSYEKL come from the germline V gene. This CDR3 has 16 amino acids. The V gene lost 6 bases and the J gene lost 0 bases, with 14 bases spanning the gap. The CDR3: CASRARWASNTGELFF. As DNA, the CDR3 is TGCGCCAGCAGGGCCCGATGGGCTTCGAACACCGGGGAGCTGTTTTTT.

The V gene is TRBV6-6, the J gene TRBJ1-1, with 7 bases that match TRBD1. V dropped 6 bases and J dropped 1; count of bases not matched to a gene: 11. Per germline, CDR1 MNHNY and CDR2 SVGAGI (reference sequence). CDR3 length equals 16 residues. As DNA, the CDR3 is TGTGCCAGCAGCAGACAGGGCGGTAGGTGGAACACTGAAGCTTTCTTT. Translated, it gives CASSRQGGRWNTEAFF.

The chain couples TRBV28 to TRBJ1-1; no clear D gene. CDR3 length: 17 residues. V was pared by 5 bases and J by 0 bases, with 19 bases between. The germline V gene has CDR1 MDHEN and CDR2 SYDVKM. This chain's CDR3 is CASSAPGLTFMNTEAFF. The CDR3 DNA reads TGTGCCAGCAGTGCCCCGGGCCTTACTTTCATGAACACTGAAGCTTTCTTT. The full variable domain, its missing parts supplied by reference TRBV28 and TRBJ1-1, is DVKVTQSSRYLVKRTGEKVFLECVQDMDHENMFWYRQDPGLGLRLIYFSYDVKMKEKGDIPEGYSVSREKKERFSLILESASTNQTSMYLCASSAPGLTFMNTEAFFGQGTRLTVV.

This chain links TRBV5-1 with TRBJ2-5; D is tentatively TRBD1 or TRBD2 (5 bases each). The germline V and J ends were trimmed by 4 bases and 5 bases, with 12 bases remaining between them. Germline values: CDR1 SGHRS, CDR2 YFSETQ. The length of the CDR3 is 13 residues. The CDR3, as DNA: TGCGCCAGCAGCCGGGACCAAGGGGAGACCCAGTACTTC. It is translated as CASSRDQGETQYF.